This is a list of T cell receptor beta chains from one sample in a study of cytomegalovirus exposure and HLA in healthy donors. The assay was immunoSEQ multiplex PCR, and TCRdb's table has in-frame clones only and misses some. The sample has 100,000 to 150,000 clones, around 78% seen once. The sequencing input was PBMCs. Receptors originate from a woman between 40 and 55 years old in good health and CMV-seronegative. The CDR3 runs from the conserved cysteine through the conserved F or W. The order of the fields is J gene, CDR3 length, V gene, D gene, clone size, CDR3 DNA, CDR3 protein. The D gene is left open where the match is weak. The size entry is marked missing in some rows and otherwise reads once, few, many or a size class.

TRBJ2-2,16,TRBV6-1,TRBD1,once,TGTGCCAGCAGTGATCAGGGACAGGGGTTTCCCGGGGAGCTGTTTTTT,CASSDQGQGFPGELFF
TRBJ1-2,15,TRBV19,.,few,TGTGCCAGTAGTATAGCCCGGACAGAAAGATACGGCTACACCTTC,CASSIARTERYGYTF
TRBJ1-2,17,TRBV28,TRBD1,.,TGTGCCAGCAGTTCGCCCGGGACAGGGTCCCCCTCTTATGGCTACACCTTC,CASSSPGTGSPSYGYTF
TRBJ1-4,13,TRBV7-9,TRBD1,.,TGTGCCAGCAGCGCCGCCCGGACAGGAAAACTGTTTTTT,CASSAARTGKLFF
TRBJ2-1,14,TRBV9,.,.,TGTGCCAGCAGCCGACAGGTTATGAACAATGAGCAGTTCTTC,CASSRQVMNNEQFF
TRBJ2-7,14,TRBV5-1,.,.,TGCGCCAGCAGCCCTCGAGGGACACCCTACGAGCAGTACTTC,CASSPRGTPYEQYF
TRBJ1-1,14,TRBV18,.,.,TGTGCCAGCTCACCGACGGACAGGAACACTGAAGCTTTCTTT,CASSPTDRNTEAFF
TRBJ2-6,15,TRBV6-5,.,.,TGTGCCAGCAGTTACCAGGGGTCCGGGGCCAACGTCCTGACTTTC,CASSYQGSGANVLTF
TRBJ2-2,15,TRBV6-1,TRBD1,.,TGTGCCAGCAGTGCCCGACAGGGAAACACCGGGGAGCTGTTTTTT,CASSARQGNTGELFF
TRBJ2-1,18,TRBV11-1,TRBD2,.,TGTGCCAGCAGCACGGGACTAGCGGGGGGCTTCTCCTACAATGAGCAGTTCTTC,CASSTGLAGGFSYNEQFF
TRBJ1-1,14,TRBV7-3,.,.,TGTGCCAGCAGCCCCGTACAGGGAAGCACTGAAGCTTTCTTT,CASSPVQGSTEAFF
TRBJ1-3,16,TRBV9,.,.,TGTGCCAGCAGCCCCCGGGGTCAGGTCTCTGGAAACACCATATATTTT,CASSPRGQVSGNTIYF
TRBJ1-1,13,TRBV13,TRBD1,.,TGTGCCAGCAGCTTTACAGGGGACACTGAAGCTTTCTTT,CASSFTGDTEAFF
TRBJ2-1,15,TRBV2,TRBD2,.,TGTGCCAGCAGTGGTACTAGCGGGAGGAACAATGAGCAGTTCTTC,CASSGTSGRNNEQFF
TRBJ2-7,12,TRBV10-2,.,.,TGCGCCAGCAGTGAGTCGACACTGGATGGGTACTTC,CASSESTLDGYF
TRBJ1-2,14,TRBV6-1,.,.,TGTGCCAGCAGTGAACCGAGCCGGCGGCAGGGCTACACCTTC,CASSEPSRRQGYTF
TRBJ2-5,12,TRBV10-3,.,.,TGTGCCATCAGTGAGTCTAGCTTTGAGCAGTACTTC,CAISESSFEQYF
TRBJ2-5,15,TRBV9,.,once,TGTGCCAGCAGCGTAGCGCCAGCTAGGGGAGAGACCCAGTACTTC,CASSVAPARGETQYF
TRBJ2-7,14,TRBV6-1,TRBD1,.,TGTGCCAGCAGTTCGGGACAGGTATCCCACGAGCAGTACTTC,CASSSGQVSHEQYF
TRBJ1-2,13,TRBV28,.,.,TGTGCCAGCAGTTTTCGGGGGGCAGGGGGCTACACCTTC,CASSFRGAGGYTF
TRBJ1-5,13,TRBV28,.,.,TGTGCCAGCAGTTTCGGGGGGATAAAGCCCCAGCATTTT,CASSFGGIKPQHF
TRBJ1-2,15,TRBV7-3,.,.,TGTGCCAGCAGCCCCGAGACGGGGGGCGGCTATGGCTACACCTTC,CASSPETGGGYGYTF
TRBJ2-7,13,TRBV7-6,.,few,TGTGCCAGCAGCTTAGGACAGGGAGGCGAGCAGTACTTC,CASSLGQGGEQYF
TRBJ2-6,15,TRBV27,.,.,TGTGCCAGCAGTTTCCAGGGGTCTGGGGCCAACGGCCTGACTTTC,CASSFQGSGANGLTF
TRBJ2-3,16,TRBV7-2,TRBD1,.,TGTGCCAGCAGCTTAGGCGACAGGGGGCGTGCAGATACGCAGTATTTT,CASSLGDRGRADTQYF
TRBJ1-5,14,TRBV5-6,.,.,TGTGCCAGCAGCGACGGAACAGGGTCCCAGCCCCAGCATTTT,CASSDGTGSQPQHF
TRBJ2-1,11,TRBV11-3,TRBD2,.,TGTGCCAGCAGCTCGGGACTAGGTCAGTTCTTC,CASSSGLGQFF
TRBJ2-1,15,TRBV19,TRBD1,.,TGTGCCAGTAGGGGGAGGGACAGGGATTACAATGAGCAGTTCTTC,CASRGRDRDYNEQFF
TRBJ2-1,12,TRBV29-1,TRBD1,.,TGCAGCGTTGAACAAGGGGGCGCTGAGCAGTTCTTC,CSVEQGGAEQFF
TRBJ1-2,12,TRBV7-9,.,.,TGTGCCAGCAGCTTAGCCAGGGAAGGCTACACCTTC,CASSLAREGYTF
TRBJ2-1,14,TRBV27,.,.,TGTGCCAGCAGTACCGGTGGGGGGGGCGATGAGCAGTTCTTC,CASSTGGGGDEQFF
TRBJ2-7,13,TRBV11-2,TRBD1,few,TGTGCCAGCAGCTCAACAGGGGGCAGGGAGCAGTACTTC,CASSSTGGREQYF
TRBJ1-1,17,TRBV4-1,TRBD1,.,TGCGCCAGCAGCCAAGATTTTAAGGGGGCTGGGAACACTGAAGCTTTCTTT,CASSQDFKGAGNTEAFF
TRBJ2-4,18,TRBV7-9,TRBD2,.,TGTGCCAGCAGTGCCGGGCCCCTTAGCGGGGGGGCCAAAAACATTCAGTACTTC,CASSAGPLSGGAKNIQYF
TRBJ2-5,15,TRBV5-1,TRBD2,.,TGCGCCAGCAGCTTTCTAGCGGTGGGGGGAGAGACCCAGTACTTC,CASSFLAVGGETQYF
TRBJ2-7,13,TRBV5-4,.,.,TGTGCCAGCAGCCTTGGGCAGCGGGACGAGCAGTACTTC,CASSLGQRDEQYF
TRBJ2-1,15,TRBV5-1,TRBD2,.,TGCGCCAGCAGCTTTACTAGCGGGTCCTACAATGAGCAGTTCTTC,CASSFTSGSYNEQFF
TRBJ2-7,13,TRBV28,.,.,TGTGCCAGCAGCATCGGACAGCCCTACGAGCAGTACTTC,CASSIGQPYEQYF
TRBJ2-5,15,TRBV18,TRBD1,.,TGTGCCAGCTCAAGAGGGACAGGGTATTTAGAGACCCAGTACTTC,CASSRGTGYLETQYF
TRBJ1-5,15,TRBV5-8,TRBD1,.,TGTGCCAGCAGCTTGTACAGGGGAAAAAATCAGCCCCAGCATTTT,CASSLYRGKNQPQHF
TRBJ2-3,17,TRBV15,TRBD2,.,TGTGCCACCAGCACCGACTTTGGGACTAGCGATGGGGATACGCAGTATTTT,CATSTDFGTSDGDTQYF
TRBJ2-1,17,TRBV5-1,TRBD2,.,TGCGCCAGCAGCTTCGGACTAGCATTGGGTCGGGACAATGAGCAGTTCTTC,CASSFGLALGRDNEQFF
TRBJ2-7,11,TRBV5-4,.,.,TGTGCCAGCAGCTTTATTTACGAGCAGTACTTC,CASSFIYEQYF
TRBJ2-4,15,TRBV28,TRBD2,.,TGTGCCAGCAGTTTAGTAGCGGGAGTTGGAAACATTCAGTACTTC,CASSLVAGVGNIQYF
TRBJ2-5,12,TRBV28,.,.,TGTGCCAGCAGTTTTAGCACAGAGACCCAGTACTTC,CASSFSTETQYF
TRBJ1-2,16,TRBV5-5,TRBD1,.,TGTGCCAGCAGCCAACAAGACAGGGCCAGGCAAGATGGCTACACCTTC,CASSQQDRARQDGYTF
TRBJ2-1,16,TRBV9,TRBD2,.,TGTGCCAGCAGCGTCACACCGGGACTACAACAATCGGAGCAGTTCTTC,CASSVTPGLQQSEQFF
TRBJ1-5,15,TRBV6-1,.,.,TGTGCCAGCACACAATTGAGGTATAGCAATCAGCCCCAGCATTTT,CASTQLRYSNQPQHF
TRBJ2-7,12,TRBV9,.,.,TGTGCCAGCAGCCCGGACAGCAACGAGCAGTACTTC,CASSPDSNEQYF
TRBJ2-1,14,TRBV7-3,.,once,TGTGCCAGCAGCTTAACGGGGGCCGACAATGAGCAGTTCTTC,CASSLTGADNEQFF
TRBJ2-1,16,TRBV28,TRBD2,.,TGTGCCAGCAGTTCCACCTGGGCGGGGGGGCACAATGAGCAGTTCTTC,CASSSTWAGGHNEQFF
TRBJ2-2,14,TRBV27,TRBD1,.,TGTGCCAGCCGTATGGGACAGGGTGCCGGGGAGCTGTTTTTT,CASRMGQGAGELFF
TRBJ2-7,15,TRBV27,TRBD1,.,TGTGCCAGCAGCCTCCGGGACAGGGGGATCCACGAGCAGTACTTC,CASSLRDRGIHEQYF
TRBJ2-5,11,TRBV10-3,.,.,TGTGCCATCAGTGCAGGGGAGACCCAGTACTTC,CAISAGETQYF
TRBJ1-3,14,TRBV7-9,.,.,TGTGCCAGCAGCTCCTACGGTACCCAGGACACCATATATTTT,CASSSYGTQDTIYF